Presented here are 8 T cell receptor beta chains from one specimen sequenced in a study of cytomegalovirus exposure and HLA in healthy donors. The PCR employed 60 Vbeta primers together with 13 Jbeta primers. Repertoires were generated with immunoSEQ multiplex PCR, while TCRdb's copy carries only in-frame clones and drops some. Seen here are some 160,000 clones, about 74% observed once, and the top ten hold approximately 1.6%. The sequenced sample consisted of PBMCs. All receptors come from a woman aged 40-49 years in good health and CMV-seronegative.

The rearrangement uses TRBV5-1 and TRBJ2-2; D unclear. CDR1 and CDR2 from the germline V gene are SGHRS and YFSETQ. The CDR3 spans 15 residues. Trimming shortened V by 0 bases and J by 0 bases, and 6 bases separated the two germline ends. The CDR3 nucleotides read TGCGCCAGCAGCTTGGATCCAGCGAACACCGGGGAGCTGTTTTTT. Encoded protein: CASSLDPANTGELFF.

The chain uses TRBV7-9 and TRBJ1-1; 7 nucleotides agree with TRBD1. Looked up from germline, CDR1 is SEHNR and CDR2 is FQNEAQ (reference sequence). The CDR3 consists of 17 residues. V shed 5 bases, J shed 0 bases, and the junction held 12 bases outside the gene matches. CDR3 sequence: CASSDTGAIRMNTEAFF. The DNA for the CDR3 is TGTGCCAGCAGCGATACAGGGGCGATTCGCATGAACACTGAAGCTTTCTTT.

V and J are TRBV19 and TRBJ2-3; possibly TRBD1 for D (5 bases). Trimming left V 1 base short and J 2 bases short, with 13 bases between. The germline CDR1 and CDR2 sequences are LNHDA and SQIVND (reference sequence). This CDR3 spans 16 amino acids. The CDR3 protein is CASSIVGRQFTDTQYF. The DNA for the CDR3 is TGTGCCAGTAGTATAGTTGGTAGACAGTTCACAGATACGCAGTATTTT.

CDR3 loop: CASSGGVNEAFF. In nucleotides, the CDR3 is TGCGCCAGCAGCGGGGGGGTCAATGAAGCTTTCTTT. J is TRBJ1-1 and V is TRBV5-1; TRBD1 might be the D (5 bases). Trimming shortened V by 4 bases and J by 7 bases, and 11 bases separated the two germline ends. The CDR3 is 12 amino acids. The V gene's germline CDR1 is SGHRS and CDR2 YFSETQ.

CDR3 amino acids: CASSLGVRDNEKLFF. The CDR3 coding sequence is TGTGCCAGCAGCTTAGGGGTCAGGGATAATGAAAAACTGTTTTTT. The V and J genes are TRBV7-9 and TRBJ1-4, with D perhaps matching TRBD1 (5 bases). This CDR3 is 15 amino acids long. V lost 1 base and J 4 bases, leaving 10 bases between the germline ends. Germline lookup yields CDR1 SEHNR and CDR2 FQNEAQ (reference sequence). Supplemented by reference TRBV7-9 and TRBJ1-4, the full variable domain reads DTGVSQNPRHKITKRGQNVTFRCDPISEHNRLYWYRQTLGQGPEFLTYFQNEAQLEKSRLLSDRFSAERPKGSFSTLEIQRTEQGDSAMYLCASSLGVRDNEKLFFGSGTQLSVL.

This sequence joins TRBV6-5 and TRBJ2-2, with D hard to call. Per the germline V gene, CDR1 is MNHEY and CDR2 is SVGAGI. The ends were cut back, 2 bases at V and 2 bases at J, with 9 bases in the middle. CDR3 size: 15 residues. The CDR3 reads CASSYQLDNTGELFF. DNA for the CDR3: TGTGCCAGCAGTTACCAACTCGATAACACCGGGGAGCTGTTTTTT.

This chain uses TRBV7-9 with TRBJ2-1; TRBD2 might be the D (6 bases). The ends were cut back, 9 bases at V and 3 bases at J, with 18 bases in the middle. Per germline, CDR1 SEHNR and CDR2 FQNEAQ (reference sequence). The CDR3 is 15 amino acids. In nucleotides, the CDR3 is TGTGCCAGTCCCAGTACGAGTAGCGGCTACAATGAGCAGTTCTTC. Translating it yields CASPSTSSGYNEQFF.

The genes are TRBV15 and TRBJ2-1; possible D gene TRBD2, 6 bases. V lost 2 bases and J lost 6, with 11 bases in between. From germline, CDR1 is LNHNV and CDR2 YYDKDF (reference sequence). There are 14 residues in the CDR3. CDR3 loop: CATSRTSSVNEQFF. DNA of the CDR3: TGTGCCACCAGCAGAACTTCTAGCGTCAATGAGCAGTTCTTC. The full variable domain, its missing parts supplied by reference TRBV15 and TRBJ2-1, is DAMVIQNPRYQVTQFGKPVTLSCSQTLNHNVMYWYQQKSSQAPKLLFHYYDKDFNNEADTPDNFQSRRPNTSFCFLDIRSPGLGDTAMYLCATSRTSSVNEQFFGPGTRLTVL.